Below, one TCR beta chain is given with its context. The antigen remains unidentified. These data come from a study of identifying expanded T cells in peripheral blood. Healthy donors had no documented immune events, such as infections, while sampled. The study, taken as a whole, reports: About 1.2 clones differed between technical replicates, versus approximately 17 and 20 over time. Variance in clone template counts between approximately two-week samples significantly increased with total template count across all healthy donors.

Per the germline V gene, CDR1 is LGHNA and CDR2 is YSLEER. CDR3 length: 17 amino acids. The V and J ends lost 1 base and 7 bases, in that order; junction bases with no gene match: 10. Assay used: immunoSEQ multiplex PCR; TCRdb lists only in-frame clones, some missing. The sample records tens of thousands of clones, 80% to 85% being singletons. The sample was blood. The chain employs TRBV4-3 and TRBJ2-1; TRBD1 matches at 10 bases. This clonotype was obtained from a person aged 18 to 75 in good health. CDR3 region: CASSQAGGRQGANEQFF. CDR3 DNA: TGCGCCAGCAGCCAAGCAGGGGGAAGACAGGGGGCGAATGAGCAGTTCTTC.